Listed below are T cell receptor beta chains from one sample, sequenced in a study of T cell responses to AZD1222 COVID-19 vaccine. Only in-frame clones appear in the TCRdb table, and some are missing; sequencing was by immunoSEQ multiplex PCR. This sample has 150,000 to 200,000 clones, with 85% to 95% found just once. Sequencing was performed on peripheral blood, taken on day 0 of AZD1222 vaccination. Source of these receptors: an adult in good health. The CDR3 runs from the conserved cysteine through the conserved F or W. D genes are given only for firm matches.

V gene	J gene	D gene	CDR3 DNA	CDR3 protein
TRBV9	TRBJ2-2	-	TGTGCCAGCAGCCTCGAAGACGGGTTACCCGGGGAGCTGTTTTTT	CASSLEDGLPGELFF
TRBV27	TRBJ1-2	-	TGTGCCAGCAGCCGGGACCGACTCTACGATGGCTACACCTTC	CASSRDRLYDGYTF
TRBV12-3/TRBV12-4	TRBJ1-4	-	TGTGCCAGCAGCCTGATGGGGGGAAAACTGTTTTTT	CASSLMGGKLFF
TRBV27	TRBJ2-7	-	TGTGCCAGCAGTTTCGTGGGCTCCTACGAGCAGTACTTC	CASSFVGSYEQYF
TRBV28	TRBJ1-4	-	TGTGCCAGCAGCTTGTTGGGACTGAGTAATGAAAAACTGTTTTTT	CASSLLGLSNEKLFF
TRBV6-5	TRBJ1-1	-	TGTGCCACCAGGGAGGACACTGAAGCTTTCTTT	CATREDTEAFF
TRBV10-3	TRBJ1-3	TRBD1	TGTGCCATCAGTGAAGGGACAGCCTCTGGAAACACCATATATTTT	CAISEGTASGNTIYF
TRBV19	TRBJ2-3	-	TGTGCCAGTAGTATAGTAGCCTCCTTGGGGCGCGGGTCCCCAGATACGCAGTATTTT	CASSIVASLGRGSPDTQYF
TRBV19	TRBJ1-5	-	TGTGCCAGTAGTATTCCAGGGCTGGGGCAGCCCCAGCATTTT	CASSIPGLGQPQHF
TRBV7-9	TRBJ2-3	-	TGTGCCAGCAGCCGGGCGGAGGAATATACGCAGTATTTT	CASSRAEEYTQYF